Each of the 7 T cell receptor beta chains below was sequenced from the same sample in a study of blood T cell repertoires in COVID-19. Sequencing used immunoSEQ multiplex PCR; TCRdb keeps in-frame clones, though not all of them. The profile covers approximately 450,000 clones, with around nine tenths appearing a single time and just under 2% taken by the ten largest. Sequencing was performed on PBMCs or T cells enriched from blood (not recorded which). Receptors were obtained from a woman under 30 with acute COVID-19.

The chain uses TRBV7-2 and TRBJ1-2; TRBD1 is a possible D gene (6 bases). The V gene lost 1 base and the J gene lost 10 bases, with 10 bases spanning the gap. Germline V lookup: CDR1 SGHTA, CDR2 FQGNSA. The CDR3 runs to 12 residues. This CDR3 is CASSLEGTYYTF. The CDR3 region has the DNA TGTGCCAGCAGCTTAGAAGGGACATACTACACCTTC.

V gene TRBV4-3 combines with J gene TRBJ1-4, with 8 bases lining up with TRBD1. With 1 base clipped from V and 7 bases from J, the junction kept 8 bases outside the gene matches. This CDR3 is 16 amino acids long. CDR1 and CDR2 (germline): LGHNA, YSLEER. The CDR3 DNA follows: TGCGCCAGCAGCCAAGGTGTCCAGGGGGCCGCTGAAAAACTGTTTTTT. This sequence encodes CASSQGVQGAAEKLFF.

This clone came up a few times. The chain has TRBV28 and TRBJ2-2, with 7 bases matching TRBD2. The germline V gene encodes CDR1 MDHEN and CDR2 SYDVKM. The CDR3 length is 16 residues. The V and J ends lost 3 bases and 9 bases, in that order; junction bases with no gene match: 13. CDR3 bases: TGTGCCAGCAGTTTGCCCCCCAGCGGGGCTTATTGGGAGCTGTTTTTT. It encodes CASSLPPSGAYWELFF.

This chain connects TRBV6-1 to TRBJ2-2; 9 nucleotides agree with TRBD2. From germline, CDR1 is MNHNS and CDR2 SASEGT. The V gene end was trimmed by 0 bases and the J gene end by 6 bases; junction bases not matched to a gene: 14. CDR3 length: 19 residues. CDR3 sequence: CASSEARKRGAGLAGELFF. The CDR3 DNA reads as TGTGCCAGCAGTGAAGCGCGAAAGCGGGGGGCAGGTTTGGCCGGGGAGCTGTTTTTT.

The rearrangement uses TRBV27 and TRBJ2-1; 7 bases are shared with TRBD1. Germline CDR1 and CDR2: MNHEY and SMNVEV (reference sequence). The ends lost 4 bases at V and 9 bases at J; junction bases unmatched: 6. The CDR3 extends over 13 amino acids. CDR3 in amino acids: CASSSKNRGEQFF. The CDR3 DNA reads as TGTGCCAGCAGTTCAAAAAACAGGGGTGAGCAGTTCTTC.

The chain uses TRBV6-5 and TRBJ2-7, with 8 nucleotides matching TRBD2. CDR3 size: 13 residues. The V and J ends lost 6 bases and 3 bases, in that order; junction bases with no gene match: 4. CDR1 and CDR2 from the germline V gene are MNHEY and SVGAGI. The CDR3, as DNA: TGTGCCAGCAGACTAGCGGAGGACTACGAGCAGTACTTC. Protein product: CASRLAEDYEQYF.

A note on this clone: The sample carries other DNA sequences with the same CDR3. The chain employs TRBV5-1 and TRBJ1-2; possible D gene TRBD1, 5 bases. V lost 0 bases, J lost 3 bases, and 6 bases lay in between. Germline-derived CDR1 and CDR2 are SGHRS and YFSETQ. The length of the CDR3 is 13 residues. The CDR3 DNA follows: TGCGCCAGCAGCTTGGAAGGGGACTATGGCTACACCTTC. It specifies CASSLEGDYGYTF. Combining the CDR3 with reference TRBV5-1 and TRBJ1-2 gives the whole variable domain KAGVTQTPRYLIKTRGQQVTLSCSPISGHRSVSWYQQTPGQGLQFLFEYFSETQRNKGNFPGRFSGRQFSNSRSEMNVSTLELGDSALYLCASSLEGDYGYTFGSGTRLTVV.